The 27 T cell receptor delta chains reported below all come from one sample, sequenced in a study of gammadelta T cells in human blood. TCRdb ran CATT on the RT-PCR reads. The sample includes about 1,700 delta-chain clones, about 6.8% of them seen just once. The sequenced sample was non-Vgamma9Vdelta2 gamma-delta T cells from fetal blood. These receptors came from a human fetus.

In this sample, this clone is medium-sized. This chain connects TRAV29/DV5 to TRDJ1; 8 bases line up with TRDD3. Looked up from germline, CDR1 is NSMFDY and CDR2 is ISSIKDK. The CDR3 totals 14 residues. J lost 2 bases, V lost 0 bases, and 3 bases had no gene match. CDR3 in amino acids: CAASVLGVTDKLIF. For the CDR3, the DNA is TGTGCAGCAAGCGTACTGGGGGTTACCGATAAACTCATCTTT.

Regarding this clone: A far larger clone is a single base away, which makes a read error likely. The V and J genes are TRDV2 and TRDJ1, with 10 nucleotides matching TRDD3. The J gene was not available in TCRdb and was assigned here by matching the DNA to germline segments. The trim removed 5 bases at V and 0 bases at J, leaving 2 bases unmatched. Germline V gene sequence: CDR1 GEAIGNYY, CDR2 EKD. CDR3 length: 14 residues. In nucleotides, the CDR3 is TGTGCCTGTGGCACTGGGGGATACACCGATAAACTCATCTTT. Amino acids: CACGTGGYTDKLIF.

Judged by abundance, this clone is medium-sized. The J gene call is TRDJ3, but no V gene call exists; TRDD2, the D gene given by the table, was not confirmed from the DNA. The CDR3 totals 21 residues. This chain's CDR3 is CAVEPFLAIPSHGWDTRQMFF. CDR3 bases: TGTGCTGTGGAGCCCTTCCTAGCTATACCTTCACACGGCTGGGACACCCGACAGATGTTTTTC.

Notes on this clone: A read error likely explains why the TCRdb protein, taken from a much larger clone, differs from this DNA's translation at residue 11; the protein shown is translated from the DNA. TRAV29/DV5 is the V gene, and the J gene was not called; the table's TRDD3 call for D was not verified on the DNA. The CDR3 is made up of 13 amino acids. Germline CDR1 reads NSMFDY; CDR2 reads ISSIKDK. The CDR3 DNA reads TGTGCAGCAACTGGGGGATACAGGGCACAACGCTTCTTT. Translated, it gives CAATGGYRAQRFF.

A remark on this clone: This DNA's translation and the protein TCRdb lists, from a much larger clone, do not match at residue 14, likely due to a read error; the protein shown is translated from the DNA. V is TRAV29/DV5 and J is TRDJ2; 11 bases map to TRDD3. This CDR3 region has 16 residues. CDR1 and CDR2 from the germline V gene are NSMFDY and ISSIKDK. CDR3 in DNA: TGTGCAGCAAGCCTACTGGGGGATATTTTGACAGCACAACGCTTCTTT. Protein sequence: CAASLLGDILTAQRFF.

This clone is medium-sized within its sample. The chain is built from TRDV1 and TRDJ1; TRDD3 matches at 8 bases. J lost 0 bases, V lost 2 bases, and 14 bases had no gene match. Germline values: CDR1 TSWWSYY, CDR2 QGS. The CDR3 is 19 amino acids. The CDR3 coding sequence is TGTGCTCTTGGGGAAGGGTCTACGTTCTGGGGGACTTACACCGATAAACTCATCTTT. Translating gives CALGEGSTFWGTYTDKLIF.

By share, this clone counts as medium-sized (0.01 to 0.1%). Distinct nucleotide sequences in the sample also encode this CDR3. The gene calls are TRDV3 and TRDJ2; TRDD3 aligns across 9 bases. Germline CDR1 is TVYSNPD and CDR2 is GDNSRS (reference sequence). The CDR3 spans 13 residues. The V segment lost 2 bases and the J segment 13 bases; nucleotides outside the gene matches: 11. The CDR3 protein is CAFGHWGTGRLFF. The CDR3 DNA reads TGTGCCTTTGGTCACTGGGGGACCGGTAGACTCTTCTTT.

By sample fraction, this clone is medium-sized. V usage is TRDV1 and J usage is TRDJ2, with TRDD3 matching over 11 bases. V was pared by 3 bases and J by 0 bases, with 6 bases of the junction left unmatched. The CDR3 is made up of 18 amino acids. CDR1 is TSWWSYY and CDR2 is QGS in the germline V gene. CDR3: CALGDWLLGDTLTAQLFF. The CDR3 DNA is TGTGCTCTTGGGGATTGGCTACTGGGGGATACTTTGACAGCACAACTCTTCTTT.

The J gene is TRDJ1, the V gene TRDV1; 8 bases map to TRDD3. Per germline, CDR1 TSWWSYY and CDR2 QGS. V lost 1 base and J lost 2; bases outside the gene matches: 9. The CDR3 is made up of 17 amino acids. For the CDR3, the DNA is TGTGCTCTTGGGGAACCCTGGGGGACAACCTCTACCGATAAACTCATCTTT. Protein product: CALGEPWGTTSTDKLIF.

This clone was detected only a few times. With a far larger clone one base away, a read error is the likely cause. The V gene lacks a call, and TRDJ2 is the J gene; the D call in the table, TRDD3, was not verified against the DNA. This CDR3 comprises 19 residues. Here the CDR3 reads CAVWSSYETGGYPTAQLFF. DNA for the CDR3: TGTGCTGTTTGGTCTTCCTACGAAACTGGGGGATACCCGACAGCACAACTCTTCTTT.

This clone is categorized as large. The rearrangement links TRDV1 to TRDJ2, with D hard to call. V was cut by 3 bases and J by 4 bases, with 9 bases left in between. From germline, CDR1 is TSWWSYY and CDR2 QGS. CDR3 length: 14 residues. The CDR3 DNA follows: TGTGCTCTTGGGGACTACGGCGGGACAGCACAACTCTTCTTT. Encoded protein: CALGDYGGTAQLFF.

This clone is medium-sized within its sample. This chain joins TRDV1 and TRDJ2; D not resolved. Looked up from germline, CDR1 is TSWWSYY and CDR2 is QGS. This CDR3 is built from 15 residues. V lost 1 base, J lost 6 bases, and 12 bases lay in between. The CDR3, as DNA: TGTGCTCTTGGGGAACGGAGGTACGTGGCAGCACAACTCTTCTTT. It yields the protein CALGERRYVAAQLFF.

This clone was observed a few times. This clone may be a read error of a much larger clone one base away. The chain couples TRDV1 to TRDJ1; 10 nucleotides match TRDD3. CDR1 and CDR2 (germline): TSWWSYY, QGS. Losses at the gene ends were 2 bases for V and 2 bases for J; bases not matched to a gene: 2. CDR3 length: 15 amino acids. CDR3 loop: CALGEVLGDTDKLIF. In DNA, the CDR3 is TGTGCTCTTGGGGAAGTACTGGGGGATACCGATAAACTCATCTTT.

By sample share, this clone is medium-sized. The J gene is TRDJ1, the V gene TRDV2, with D uncertain. V dropped 0 bases and J dropped 1 base, with 17 bases sitting between them. Germline V gene sequence: CDR1 GEAIGNYY, CDR2 EKD. The CDR3 runs to 17 residues. DNA of the CDR3: TGTGCCTGTGACACCGGAAGGGGCTCCATCCTCACCGATAAACTCATCTTT. Translated: CACDTGRGSILTDKLIF.

Sample share makes this clone large. The chain combines TRAV29/DV5 with TRDJ2; 10 nucleotides align to TRDD3. The CDR3 contains 19 residues. The V segment lost 0 bases and the J segment 0 bases; nucleotides outside the gene matches: 11. Germline-derived CDR1 and CDR2 are NSMFDY and ISSIKDK. The CDR3 DNA reads as TGTGCAGCAAGCGCGCGGACAATGGGGGATACCGCTTTGACAGCACAACTCTTCTTT. This sequence encodes CAASARTMGDTALTAQLFF.

On this clone itself: Given a much more abundant clone one base away, this may be a read error. This same CDR3 is encoded by further DNA sequences in the sample. The chain has TRAV38-2/DV8 and TRDJ2; the match to TRDD3 covers 10 bases. Looked up from germline, CDR1 is TSESDYY and CDR2 is QEAYKQQN. The CDR3 totals 17 residues. After removal of 10 bases from V and 0 bases from J, the junction contained 12 bases not matched to a gene. The CDR3 DNA reads TGTGCTGCGGTCTCTACGGGGGGATACGCTTTGACAGCACAACTCTTCTTT. Translated, it gives CAAVSTGGYALTAQLFF.

By frequency in the sample, this clone is medium-sized. This chain uses TRDV1 with TRDJ1, with 12 nucleotides matching TRDD3. The length of the CDR3 is 27 residues. Germline lookup yields CDR1 TSWWSYY and CDR2 QGS. Trimming at V came to 0 bases and at J to 0 bases, leaving 32 bases not matched to a gene. CDR3 residues: CALGELDLPYWGIPRLRTGGYTDKLIF. CDR3 sequence (DNA): TGTGCTCTTGGGGAACTAGACCTTCCGTACTGGGGGATACCTCGCCTACGTACTGGGGGATACACCGATAAACTCATCTTT.

In its sample, this clone is medium-sized. This rearrangement joins TRDV2 to TRDJ2, with TRDD3 as a possible D gene (5 bases). Germline values: CDR1 GEAIGNYY, CDR2 EKD. This CDR3 spans 14 amino acids. Deletions cut 2 bases from V and 3 bases from J, with 9 bases between. CDR3 sequence (DNA): TGTGCCTGTGACAGAGGGATCCTGACAGCACAACTCTTCTTT. Protein: CACDRGILTAQLFF.

In its sample, this clone ranks as medium-sized. Other DNA sequences in the sample encode the same CDR3. The J gene is TRDJ2, the V gene TRDV3; no firm D call. The ends were cut back, 2 bases at V and 3 bases at J, with 4 bases in the middle. The CDR3 spans 11 residues. The germline CDR1 and CDR2 sequences are TVYSNPD and GDNSRS (reference sequence). CDR3 bases: TGTGCCTTTGTACTGACAGCACAACTCTTCTTT. Its protein is CAFVLTAQLFF.

Relative to its sample, this clone is medium-sized. The chain combines TRDV1 with TRDJ1, with D hard to call. Trimming left V 2 bases short and J 0 bases short, with 19 bases between. The CDR3 sequence is 18 residues long. Per germline, CDR1 TSWWSYY and CDR2 QGS. Here the CDR3 DNA reads TGTGCTCTTGGGGAAGTACCCCCGGTTTACCGGTACACCGATAAACTCATCTTT. As protein: CALGEVPPVYRYTDKLIF.

This clone was detected a few times. It may be a read error: a sequence one base away is much more abundant. The chain couples TRDV3 to TRDJ2; 9 bases are a match to TRDD3. The CDR3 sequence is 16 residues long. V was clipped by 3 bases and J by 0 bases; unmatched bases: 8. CDR1 and CDR2 from the germline V gene are TVYSNPD and GDNSRS (reference sequence). CDR3 in amino acids: CALDWGRPSLTAQLFF. CDR3 DNA sequence: TGTGCCTTGGACTGGGGGAGACCCTCTTTGACAGCACAACTCTTCTTT.

Concerning this clone: A read error is possible here, since a much larger clone lies one base away. This chain uses TRDV3 with TRDJ1; 9 bases align to TRDD3. The CDR3 has 12 residues. Germline CDR1 and CDR2: TVYSNPD and GDNSRS (reference sequence). The CDR3 sequence: CALLGDTNKLIF. The CDR3 coding sequence is TGTGCCTTACTGGGGGACACCAATAAACTCATCTTT. The complete variable domain, with remaining parts taken from reference TRDV3 and TRDJ1, reads CDKVTQSSPDQTVASGSEVVLLCTYDTVYSNPDLFWYRIRPDYSFQFVFYGDNSRSEGADFTQGRFSVKHILTQKAFHLVISPVRTEDSATYYCALLGDTNKLIFGKGTRVTVEP.

This clone showed up just a few times. At the DNA level, this CDR3 is encoded by other sequences in the same sample as well. This chain links TRDV1 with TRDJ2; D perhaps matches TRDD3 (6 bases). In germline, CDR1 is TSWWSYY, CDR2 QGS. The length of the CDR3 is 14 residues. Trimming took 9 bases from V and 0 from J, leaving 11 bases between them. In nucleotides, the CDR3 is TGTGCTCTAGGTGGGGGTGCTTTGACAGCACAACTCTTCTTT. Its translation is CALGGGALTAQLFF.

This clone occurred a few times. This chain connects TRDV2 to TRDJ1; 10 nucleotides match TRDD3. The germline gives CDR1 GEAIGNYY, CDR2 EKD. The CDR3 consists of 15 residues. The V and J ends lost 2 bases and 0 bases, in that order; junction bases with no gene match: 2. CDR3 protein: CACDRGIRDTDKLIF. The DNA for the CDR3 is TGTGCCTGTGACAGGGGGATACGGGACACCGATAAACTCATCTTT.

This clone is labeled as large. The chain couples TRAV29/DV5 to TRDJ3; 12 nucleotides line up with TRDD3. Per the germline V gene, CDR1 is NSMFDY and CDR2 is ISSIKDK. V was pared by 0 bases and J by 1 base, with 2 bases of the junction left unmatched. The CDR3 covers 18 residues. The CDR3 region has the DNA TGTGCAGCAAGCGTACTGGGGGATACTTCCTGGGACACCCGACAGATGTTTTTC. As protein: CAASVLGDTSWDTRQMFF.

This clone is judged medium-sized. The V and J genes are TRDV1 and TRDJ2; 8 bases match TRDD3. The J segment lost 3 bases and the V segment lost 3 bases, leaving 0 bases of the junction unmatched. CDR3 length: 14 amino acids. Germline CDR1 and CDR2: TSWWSYY and QGS. The CDR3 DNA follows: TGTGCTCTTGGGGACTGGGGGATGACAGCACAACTCTTCTTT. This translates into CALGDWGMTAQLFF.

This clone was counted between two and nine times. The chain joins TRDV1 to TRDJ3; either TRDD2 or TRDD3 may fit D (5 bases each). This CDR3 is built from 23 residues. V shed 2 bases and J shed 0 bases, with 26 bases lying between them. Germline V gene data show CDR1 as TSWWSYY and CDR2 as QGS. CDR3 region: CALGEVDLRSGGPSSWDTRQMFF. The DNA for the CDR3 is TGTGCTCTTGGGGAAGTAGACCTACGGTCCGGGGGCCCCAGCTCCTGGGACACCCGACAGATGTTTTTC.